This entry is about one TCR beta chain. Its target is not known. Treatment was busulfan-fludarabine conditioning, a marrow graft, and cyclophosphamide on days +3 and +4. Clones were read by immunoSEQ multiplex PCR, and TCRdb kept only the in-frame ones, dropping some. Here the sample spans over 15,000 clones, 70% to 85% being singletons. This specimen belongs to a study of T cells after posttransplantation cyclophosphamide. Study observations and caveats: Donor-recipient repertoire similarity was low at 1-2 months, rising over year one. After PTCy, TRB diversity resembled that of CNI/methotrexate controls.

V dropped 4 bases and J dropped 4 bases, with 10 bases sitting between them. CDR1 is LGHNA and CDR2 is YSLEER in the germline V gene. The CDR3 length is 13 residues. This sequence originates from a young adult male patient who received an allogeneic stem cell transplant from a related donor, was CMV-positive, and had acute GVHD only. Part of the T cells may come from the graft donor. Source: PBMCs, taken after an allogeneic stem cell transplant with post-transplant cyclophosphamide. The V gene is TRBV4-3, the J gene TRBJ1-1; maybe TRBD1 (5 bases). CDR3 protein: CASSPGRGTEAFF. The CDR3 DNA reads as TGCGCCAGCAGCCCCGGAAGGGGCACTGAAGCTTTCTTT.